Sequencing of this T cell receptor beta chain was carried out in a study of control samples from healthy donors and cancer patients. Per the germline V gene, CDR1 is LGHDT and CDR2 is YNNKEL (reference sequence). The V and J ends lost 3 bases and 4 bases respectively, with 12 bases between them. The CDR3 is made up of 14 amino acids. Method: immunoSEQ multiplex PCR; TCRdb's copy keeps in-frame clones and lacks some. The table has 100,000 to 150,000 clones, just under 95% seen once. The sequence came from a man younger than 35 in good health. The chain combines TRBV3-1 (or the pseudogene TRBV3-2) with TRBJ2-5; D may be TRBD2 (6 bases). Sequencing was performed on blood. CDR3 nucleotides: TGTGCCAGCAGCCATGGGGACTCGGGAGAGACCCAGTACTTC. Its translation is CASSHGDSGETQYF.